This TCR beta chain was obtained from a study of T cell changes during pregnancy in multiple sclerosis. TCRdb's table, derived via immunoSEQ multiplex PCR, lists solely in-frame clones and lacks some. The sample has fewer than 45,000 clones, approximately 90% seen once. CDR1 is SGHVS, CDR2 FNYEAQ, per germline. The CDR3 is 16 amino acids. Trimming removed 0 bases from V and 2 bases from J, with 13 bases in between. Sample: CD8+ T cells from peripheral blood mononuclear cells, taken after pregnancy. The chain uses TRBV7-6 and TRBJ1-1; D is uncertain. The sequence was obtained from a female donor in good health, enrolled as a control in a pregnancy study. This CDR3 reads CASSLATLRVNTEAFF. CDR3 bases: TGTGCCAGCAGCTTAGCGACTCTTCGGGTCAACACTGAAGCTTTCTTT.